This T cell receptor beta chain was recovered during a study of blood T cell repertoires in COVID-19. TCRdb's table, derived via immunoSEQ multiplex PCR, lists solely in-frame clones and lacks some. The sample includes under 150,000 clones, approximately 85% of them seen just once. The CDR3 is 15 residues long. CDR1 is LGHDT, CDR2 YNNKEL, per germline (reference sequence). V gave up 4 bases and J gave up 7 bases, with 16 bases separating them. Material: peripheral blood. This chain uses TRBV3-1 (or the pseudogene TRBV3-2) with TRBJ1-4, with D maybe TRBD1 (5 bases). The receptor comes from a human donor in a cohort sampled during active COVID-19. CDR3 loop: CASSLGGLGSEKLFF. CDR3 coding DNA: TGTGCCAGCAGCCTGGGGGGTCTAGGGAGTGAAAAACTGTTTTTT.